The 28 T cell receptor beta chains below come from one sample, sequenced in a study of blood T cell repertoires in COVID-19. Here immunoSEQ multiplex PCR was the method, and the copy in TCRdb shows in-frame clones only, minus some. The sample carries some 450,000 clones, about 87% recorded once. Material: peripheral blood. These receptors were taken from a man younger than 35 with COVID-19, enrolled during active disease.

The chain joins TRBV5-4 to TRBJ1-1, with D perhaps matching TRBD1 (6 bases). This CDR3 region has 14 residues. Germline CDR1 and CDR2: SGHNT and YYREEE (reference sequence). Between the trimmed V and J ends, which lost 5 bases and 6 bases, there was a span of 17 bases. The DNA of the CDR3 is TGTGCCAGCAGTCAGGCGGACAGTGGGGCTGAAGCTTTCTTT. Encoded protein: CASSQADSGAEAFF.

This rearrangement joins TRBV4-1 to TRBJ2-7; 11 bases match TRBD2. The CDR3 length is 16 residues. Germline values: CDR1 MGHRA, CDR2 YSYEKL. V was clipped by 1 base and J by 6 bases; unmatched bases: 8. CDR3 sequence reads: CASSQGLAGGGFEQYF. The CDR3 DNA sequence: TGCGCCAGCAGCCAAGGCCTAGCGGGGGGCGGGTTCGAGCAGTACTTC.

V and J are TRBV10-3 and TRBJ1-1; 9 positions agree with TRBD1. Germline V lookup: CDR1 ENHRY, CDR2 SYGVKD. V dropped 6 bases and J dropped 3; count of bases not matched to a gene: 5. The CDR3 runs 14 residues. The CDR3 coding sequence is TGTGCCATCAGCGAACAGGGGGCCTACACTGAAGCTTTCTTT. The encoded protein is CAISEQGAYTEAFF.

The gene calls are TRBV9 and TRBJ2-3, with 11 bases matching TRBD1. V trimming: 8 bases; J trimming: 1 base; junction bases outside the gene matches: 9. This CDR3 is built from 16 residues. Germline V gives CDR1 SGDLS, CDR2 YYNGEE. CDR3 DNA: TGTGCCAGTAGCTACCGGGGACAGGGGGGCACAGATACGCAGTATTTT. This codes for CASSYRGQGGTDTQYF.

The V and J genes are TRBV5-1 and TRBJ1-2; D not certain. Germline values: CDR1 SGHRS, CDR2 YFSETQ. This CDR3 is built from 15 residues. Trimming removed 0 bases at V and 2 bases at J, with 11 bases between. In DNA form, the CDR3 reads TGCGCCAGCAGCTTGGCCTCCCCTGTGAACTATGGCTACACCTTC. Translation: CASSLASPVNYGYTF.

This clone was observed a handful of times. This sequence joins TRBV2 and TRBJ2-3; D is possibly TRBD1 (5 bases). The germline CDR1 and CDR2 sequences are SNHLY and FYNNEI. V lost 6 bases, J lost 1 base, and 11 bases lay in between. The CDR3 spans 14 residues. CDR3: CASRPLQGTDTQYF. The CDR3 coding sequence is TGTGCCAGCAGGCCTTTACAGGGCACAGATACGCAGTATTTT.

The chain carries TRBV6-5 and TRBJ2-3; 10 bases line up with TRBD2. Trimming at V came to 6 bases and at J to 8 bases, leaving 5 bases not matched to a gene. The CDR3 has 13 amino acids. Per germline, CDR1 MNHEY and CDR2 SVGAGI. The CDR3 DNA sequence: TGTGCCAGCAGATCTAGCGGGAGTGGTACGCAGTATTTT. Its protein product is CASRSSGSGTQYF.

The chain joins TRBV7-9 to TRBJ2-7; 11 bases fit TRBD2. V shed 5 bases, J shed 6 bases, and the junction held 12 bases outside the gene matches. The CDR3 loop spans 16 amino acids. Germline V gives CDR1 SEHNR, CDR2 FQNEAQ (reference sequence). The CDR3 DNA follows: TGTGCCAGCAGCCGACCTAGCGGGGGGCTTCTCCGCGAGCAGTACTTC. Protein sequence: CASSRPSGGLLREQYF.

This clone appeared once. The chain couples TRBV19 to TRBJ2-7, with 8 bases lining up with TRBD2. V lost 9 bases to trimming and J lost 2 bases; unmatched junction nucleotides: 9. Germline CDR1 and CDR2: LNHDA and SQIVND (reference sequence). This CDR3 is 14 amino acids long. The CDR3 spells CARMLPGGAYEQYF. The CDR3 DNA reads as TGTGCCAGGATGCTTCCGGGGGGGGCCTACGAGCAGTACTTC. The variable domain in full, with the rest retrieved from reference TRBV19 and TRBJ2-7, is DGGITQSPKYLFRKEGQNVTLSCEQNLNHDAMYWYRQDPGQGLRLIYYSQIVNDFQKGDIAEGYSVSREKKESFPLTVTSAQKNPTAFYLCARMLPGGAYEQYFGPGTRLTVT.

The V gene is TRBV28, the J gene TRBJ2-3, with TRBD1 matching over 9 bases. With V trimmed by 6 bases and J by 5 bases, 12 bases remained unmatched. This CDR3 contains 16 residues. CDR1 and CDR2 from the germline V gene are MDHEN and SYDVKM. The CDR3 loop is CASRTYGTGGEDTQYF. As DNA, the CDR3 is TGTGCCAGCAGGACGTACGGAACAGGGGGCGAAGATACGCAGTATTTT. Looking up the rest from reference TRBV28 and TRBJ2-3 gives the full variable domain: DVKVTQSSRYLVKRTGEKVFLECVQDMDHENMFWYRQDPGLGLRLIYFSYDVKMKEKGDIPEGYSVSREKKERFSLILESASTNQTSMYLCASRTYGTGGEDTQYFGPGTRLTVL.

This chain links TRBV7-6 with TRBJ2-3, with unresolved D. Germline values: CDR1 SGHVS, CDR2 FNYEAQ. The V and J ends lost 1 base and 4 bases respectively, with 6 bases between them. The CDR3 covers 13 residues. The DNA of the CDR3 is TGTGCCAGCAGCTTAGGGAGCCCAGATACGCAGTATTTT. Its protein is CASSLGSPDTQYF.

The chain links TRBV11-2 to TRBJ2-3, with 9 bases identical to TRBD2. V lost 5 bases, J lost 4 bases, and 13 bases stayed unmatched. The germline V gene has CDR1 SGHAT and CDR2 FQNNGV. The CDR3 runs 17 residues. The CDR3, as DNA: TGTGCCAGCAGCCCACCTTACGGGGCGGGGGGGCCAGATACGCAGTATTTT. Translation: CASSPPYGAGGPDTQYF.

J is TRBJ1-1 and V is TRBV2; D is possibly TRBD1 (6 bases). The germline V gene has CDR1 SNHLY and CDR2 FYNNEI. Trimming removed 10 bases from V and 6 bases from J, with 15 bases in between. This CDR3 contains 12 residues. CDR3: CAIGGGGSEAFF. In DNA form, the CDR3 reads TGTGCCATCGGGGGGGGCGGGTCTGAAGCTTTCTTT.

The chain links TRBV27 to TRBJ2-1; TRBD1 aligns across 7 bases. Trimming removed 5 bases from V and 1 base from J; junction bases left unmatched: 5. Germline V lookup: CDR1 MNHEY, CDR2 SMNVEV (reference sequence). This CDR3 is 15 amino acids long. CDR3 in amino acids: CASSHWDSSYNEQFF. As DNA, the CDR3 is TGTGCCAGCAGTCACTGGGACAGTTCCTACAATGAGCAGTTCTTC.

The gene calls are TRBV18 and TRBJ2-4; D perhaps matches TRBD1 (5 bases). V dropped 4 bases and J dropped 2 bases, with 12 bases sitting between them. Germline-derived CDR1 and CDR2 are KGHSH and LQKENI. The CDR3 loop spans 15 amino acids. CDR3 DNA: TGTGCCAGCTCACTTAAAGGGGTCCCCAAAAACATTCAGTACTTC. This sequence encodes CASSLKGVPKNIQYF. Complete variable domain (other parts from reference TRBV18 and TRBJ2-4): NAGVMQNPRHLVRRRGQEARLRCSPMKGHSHVYWYRQLPEEGLKFMVYLQKENIIDESGMPKERFSAEFPKEGPSILRIQQVVRGDSAAYFCASSLKGVPKNIQYFGAGTRLSVL.

The chain combines TRBV30 with TRBJ2-3, with D perhaps matching TRBD2 (5 bases). This CDR3 has 12 amino acids. The germline V and J ends were trimmed by 3 bases and 6 bases, with 10 bases remaining between them. The V gene's germline CDR1 is GTSNPN and CDR2 SVGIG (reference sequence). The CDR3 DNA sequence: TGTGCCTGGAGCGCTAGCTGGGATACGCAGTATTTT. Protein: CAWSASWDTQYF. The full variable domain, with the rest looked up from reference TRBV30 and TRBJ2-3, is SQTIHQWPATLVQPVGSPLSLECTVEGTSNPNLYWYRQAAGRGLQLLFYSVGIGQISSEVPQNLSASRPQDRQFILSSKKLLLSDSGFYLCAWSASWDTQYFGPGTRLTVL.

The J gene is TRBJ2-7, the V gene TRBV4-1, with TRBD2 matching over 10 bases. Germline loops: CDR1 MGHRA, CDR2 YSYEKL. The trim removed 4 bases at V and 0 bases at J, leaving 3 bases unmatched. The CDR3 extends over 15 amino acids. CDR3: CASSLGLAVSYEQYF. As DNA, the CDR3 is TGCGCCAGCAGCCTAGGACTAGCGGTCTCCTACGAGCAGTACTTC.

The V call is TRBV10-3, the J call TRBJ1-3; perhaps TRBD1 as D (6 bases). Trimming took off 3 bases at V and 4 bases at J, with 13 bases between the two ends. This CDR3 comprises 15 residues. Germline V lookup: CDR1 ENHRY, CDR2 SYGVKD. DNA for the CDR3: TGTGCCATCAGTGATCCCGGACAGCGCGGAAACACCATATATTTT. It is translated as CAISDPGQRGNTIYF.

The chain recombines TRBV5-6 with TRBJ1-5; 7 bases map to TRBD1. This CDR3 has 13 residues. V trimming: 4 bases; J trimming: 7 bases; junction bases outside the gene matches: 5. The germline gives CDR1 SGHDT, CDR2 YYEEEE. Here the CDR3 DNA reads TGTGCCAGCAGCCAGGGGGGCGAGCAGCCCCAGCATTTT. This encodes CASSQGGEQPQHF.

The chain joins TRBV5-1 to TRBJ1-1; D is ambiguous. With 4 bases removed from V and 3 bases from J, the gap between germline ends came to 10 bases. Germline CDR1 reads SGHRS; CDR2 reads YFSETQ. The CDR3 covers 13 residues. The CDR3 DNA reads as TGCGCCAGCAGCCTGGACGGAGACACTGAAGCTTTCTTT. Translation gives CASSLDGDTEAFF.

The CDR3 DNA reads TGTGCCAGTAGTATAGTAACCGGGACAGCGAACACTGAAGCTTTCTTT. Translated, it gives CASSIVTGTANTEAFF. This chain connects TRBV19 to TRBJ1-1; 7 nucleotides align to TRBD1. The junction had 6 bases not matched to a gene; V was cut back by 1 base and J by 1 base. The length of the CDR3 is 16 residues. The germline gives CDR1 LNHDA, CDR2 SQIVND (reference sequence).

CDR3: CASSALHSGGNTDTQYF. The CDR3 DNA follows: TGTGCCAGCAGCGCCCTGCATAGCGGGGGGAACACAGATACGCAGTATTTT. This sequence joins TRBV5-5 and TRBJ2-3; 10 nucleotides align to TRBD2. V trimming: 4 bases; J trimming: 2 bases; junction bases outside the gene matches: 10. Germline loops: CDR1 SGHKS, CDR2 YYEKEE (reference sequence). This CDR3 comprises 17 residues. Drawing the rest from reference TRBV5-5 and TRBJ2-3, the complete variable domain is DAGVTQSPTHLIKTRGQQVTLRCSPISGHKSVSWYQQVLGQGPQFIFQYYEKEERGRGNFPDRFSARQFPNYSSELNVNALLLGDSALYLCASSALHSGGNTDTQYFGPGTRLTVL.

This sequence joins TRBV7-9 and TRBJ1-2, with a weak D call TRBD1 (5 bases). V was clipped by 1 base and J by 2 bases, with 8 bases between them. Germline CDR1 SEHNR, CDR2 FQNEAQ (reference sequence). The CDR3 is made up of 14 amino acids. CDR3 residues: CASSLGQRNYGYTF. DNA for the CDR3: TGTGCCAGCAGCTTAGGACAGAGAAACTATGGCTACACCTTC. The complete variable domain, with remaining parts taken from reference TRBV7-9 and TRBJ1-2, reads DTGVSQNPRHKITKRGQNVTFRCDPISEHNRLYWYRQTLGQGPEFLTYFQNEAQLEKSRLLSDRFSAERPKGSFSTLEIQRTEQGDSAMYLCASSLGQRNYGYTFGSGTRLTVV.

V usage is TRBV6-5 and J usage is TRBJ2-7, with D maybe TRBD2 (5 bases). CDR3 length: 13 amino acids. The germline gives CDR1 MNHEY, CDR2 SVGAGI. V was clipped by 2 bases and J by 5 bases, with 10 bases between them. CDR3 residues: CASSYLSEHEQYF. The CDR3 DNA follows: TGTGCCAGCAGTTACCTTAGCGAGCACGAGCAGTACTTC.

V gene TRBV20-1 combines with J gene TRBJ2-7, with 9 bases that match TRBD2. The CDR3 sequence is 17 residues long. Germline trimming cut 6 bases from V and 0 bases from J; bases unmatched to any gene: 15. The germline gives CDR1 DFQATT, CDR2 SNEGSKA (reference sequence). This CDR3 is CSASQILAGMSSYEQYF. DNA of the CDR3: TGCAGTGCCAGTCAAATTCTAGCGGGAATGAGCTCCTACGAGCAGTACTTC.

The chain links TRBV9 to TRBJ1-2; TRBD1 matches at 7 bases. There are 13 residues in the CDR3. The J segment lost 5 bases and the V segment lost 3 bases, leaving 4 bases of the junction unmatched. Germline V gives CDR1 SGDLS, CDR2 YYNGEE. CDR3 coding DNA: TGTGCCAGCAGCGCAGAACAGGGGTATGGCTACACCTTC. It codes for CASSAEQGYGYTF.

This clone was picked up one time. For the CDR3, the DNA is TGCGCCAGCAGCCCGTCGGGGATTGCTGGAAACACCATATATTTT. Its translation is CASSPSGIAGNTIYF. The V and J genes are TRBV5-1 and TRBJ1-3; no firm D call. V lost 4 bases and J 2 bases, leaving 13 bases between the germline ends. CDR3 size: 15 residues. Germline V gene lookup returns CDR1 SGHRS and CDR2 YFSETQ. Full variable domain (rest looked up from reference TRBV5-1 and TRBJ1-3): KAGVTQTPRYLIKTRGQQVTLSCSPISGHRSVSWYQQTPGQGLQFLFEYFSETQRNKGNFPGRFSGRQFSNSRSEMNVSTLELGDSALYLCASSPSGIAGNTIYFGEGSWLTVV.

The chain uses TRBV3-1 (or the pseudogene TRBV3-2) and TRBJ1-5; 8 nucleotides match TRBD1. Trimming at V came to 5 bases and at J to 0 bases, leaving 3 bases not matched to a gene. Germline V gene sequence: CDR1 LGHDT, CDR2 YNNKEL (reference sequence). The CDR3 consists of 15 residues. CDR3 protein: CASSGTGYSNQPQHF. CDR3 DNA sequence: TGTGCCAGCAGCGGGACAGGCTATAGCAATCAGCCCCAGCATTTT.